Described below is a single T cell receptor beta chain sequence and its context. The data stem from a study of control samples from healthy donors and cancer patients. V shed 7 bases and J shed 7 bases, with 26 bases lying between them. The CDR3 covers 16 residues. CDR1 and CDR2 from the germline V gene are SQVTM and ANQGSEA. Repertoires were generated with immunoSEQ multiplex PCR, while TCRdb's copy carries only in-frame clones and drops some. There are about 84,000 clones in the sample; 84% occur only once, and approximately 10% lies in the top ten. The sequenced sample consisted of PBMCs. The sequence was collected from a man in his sixties with head and neck cancer. The chain uses TRBV29-1 and TRBJ2-1, with D possibly being TRBD1 (5 bases). Here the CDR3 DNA reads TGCAGCGCCTTAGGGGTTGCTAGTGATTCGTGGAATGAGCAGTTCTTC. Translated, it gives CSALGVASDSWNEQFF.